The rows below give T cell receptor beta chains drawn from one sample of a study of siplizumab effects on memory and regulatory T cells. The table came from immunoSEQ multiplex PCR; TCRdb's copy has only in-frame clones and leaves some out. Here the sample spans roughly 110,000 clones, just over 90% being singletons. The sample taken for sequencing was non-Treg CD4+ T cells sorted from blood. The receptors here all came from a human donor in good health. Each CDR3 is given with its conserved first and last residue. A D gene is named only where the DNA matches it firmly. Size values are once, few and many counts, or a class for expanded clones, and some rows have none.

j_gene: TRBJ2-7; abundance: NA; v_gene: TRBV28; d_gene: NA; CDR3aa: CASSLLWETLTYEQYF; CDR3nt: TGTGCCAGCAGTTTACTGTGGGAAACCCTTACCTACGAGCAGTACTTC
j_gene: TRBJ1-2; abundance: NA; v_gene: TRBV5-1; d_gene: TRBD1; CDR3aa: CASSAEGQEIYGYTF; CDR3nt: TGCGCCAGCAGCGCCGAGGGACAGGAGATCTATGGCTACACCTTC
j_gene: TRBJ2-2; abundance: NA; v_gene: TRBV4-2; d_gene: NA; CDR3aa: CASSQDPMGGGELFF; CDR3nt: TGTGCCAGCAGCCAAGATCCGATGGGTGGCGGGGAGCTGTTTTTT
j_gene: TRBJ2-6; abundance: NA; v_gene: TRBV9; d_gene: NA; CDR3aa: CASSVLGAGANVLTF; CDR3nt: TGTGCCAGCAGCGTATTAGGGGCTGGGGCCAACGTCCTGACTTTC
j_gene: TRBJ2-1; abundance: once; v_gene: TRBV10-3; d_gene: TRBD2; CDR3aa: CAISESGGNEQFF; CDR3nt: TGTGCCATCAGTGAGAGCGGGGGGAATGAGCAGTTCTTC
j_gene: TRBJ1-5; abundance: NA; v_gene: TRBV6-4; d_gene: NA; CDR3aa: CASSDADLPGRRNQPQHF; CDR3nt: TGTGCCAGCAGTGACGCGGACTTACCGGGACGGAGAAATCAGCCCCAGCATTTT
j_gene: TRBJ2-1; abundance: NA; v_gene: TRBV27; d_gene: NA; CDR3aa: CASSLRAGGIYNEQFF; CDR3nt: TGTGCCAGCAGTTTAAGGGCCGGGGGCATCTACAATGAGCAGTTCTTC
j_gene: TRBJ1-2; abundance: NA; v_gene: TRBV7-3; d_gene: NA; CDR3aa: CASSLSGGGYTF; CDR3nt: TGTGCCAGCAGCTTAAGCGGGGGTGGCTACACCTTC
j_gene: TRBJ1-2; abundance: NA; v_gene: TRBV19; d_gene: NA; CDR3aa: CASSIKLDYGYTF; CDR3nt: TGTGCCAGTAGTATCAAACTTGACTATGGCTACACCTTC
j_gene: TRBJ2-7; abundance: NA; v_gene: TRBV6-6; d_gene: NA; CDR3aa: CASSYDSHPLDEQYF; CDR3nt: TGTGCCAGCAGTTACGATAGCCACCCCTTAGACGAGCAGTACTTC
j_gene: TRBJ1-4; abundance: NA; v_gene: TRBV27; d_gene: NA; CDR3aa: CASSSLGEGDEKLFF; CDR3nt: TGTGCCAGCAGTTCGTTGGGTGAAGGGGATGAAAAACTGTTTTTT
j_gene: TRBJ2-5; abundance: NA; v_gene: TRBV10-3; d_gene: TRBD2; CDR3aa: CATGVGLAGDQETQYF; CDR3nt: TGTGCCACCGGGGTGGGACTAGCGGGGGACCAAGAGACCCAGTACTTC
j_gene: TRBJ2-3; abundance: few; v_gene: TRBV25-1; d_gene: TRBD2; CDR3aa: CASSPWTGGTTDTQYF; CDR3nt: TGTGCCAGCAGTCCCTGGACGGGGGGGACCACAGATACGCAGTATTTT
j_gene: TRBJ2-2; abundance: NA; v_gene: TRBV5-6; d_gene: TRBD1; CDR3aa: CASSPGIEGANTGELFF; CDR3nt: TGTGCCAGCAGCCCGGGGATTGAGGGGGCAAACACCGGGGAGCTGTTTTTT
j_gene: TRBJ1-1; abundance: NA; v_gene: TRBV18; d_gene: NA; CDR3aa: CASSPPVGQQAFF; CDR3nt: TGTGCCAGCTCACCACCGGTCGGACAGCAAGCTTTCTTT
j_gene: TRBJ1-1; abundance: NA; v_gene: TRBV4-1; d_gene: NA; CDR3aa: CASSQPVVRDTEAFF; CDR3nt: TGCGCCAGCAGCCAACCAGTCGTAAGGGACACTGAAGCTTTCTTT
j_gene: TRBJ2-7; abundance: NA; v_gene: TRBV18; d_gene: NA; CDR3aa: CASSLGRVHEQYF; CDR3nt: TGTGCCAGCTCCCTTGGGCGGGTACACGAGCAGTACTTC
j_gene: TRBJ2-5; abundance: NA; v_gene: TRBV9; d_gene: NA; CDR3aa: CASSGWTVGKETQYF; CDR3nt: TGTGCCAGCAGCGGCTGGACAGTAGGGAAAGAGACCCAGTACTTC
j_gene: TRBJ1-1; abundance: NA; v_gene: TRBV6-5; d_gene: TRBD1; CDR3aa: CASSDTTGVTEAFF; CDR3nt: TGTGCCAGCAGTGACACGACAGGGGTCACTGAAGCTTTCTTT
j_gene: TRBJ2-7; abundance: NA; v_gene: TRBV4-3; d_gene: TRBD1; CDR3aa: CASSQGDRKPAQYF; CDR3nt: TGCGCCAGCAGCCAAGGGGACAGAAAACCAGCGCAGTACTTC
j_gene: TRBJ1-6; abundance: NA; v_gene: TRBV28; d_gene: NA; CDR3aa: CASSFLQGVNSPLHF; CDR3nt: TGTGCCAGCAGTTTCCTGCAGGGTGTTAATTCACCCCTCCACTTT
j_gene: TRBJ1-2; abundance: NA; v_gene: TRBV5-6; d_gene: TRBD1; CDR3aa: CASSGQYLGHYGYTF; CDR3nt: TGTGCCAGCTCGGGACAGTACCTCGGCCACTATGGCTACACCTTC
j_gene: TRBJ1-1; abundance: NA; v_gene: TRBV29-1; d_gene: NA; CDR3aa: CSVDDRYTEAFF; CDR3nt: TGCAGCGTTGATGACAGATACACTGAAGCTTTCTTT
j_gene: TRBJ2-3; abundance: NA; v_gene: TRBV12-5; d_gene: TRBD1; CDR3aa: CASARDRGPDTQYF; CDR3nt: TGTGCTAGTGCCAGGGACAGGGGCCCAGATACGCAGTATTTT
j_gene: TRBJ2-5; abundance: NA; v_gene: TRBV7-7; d_gene: TRBD1; CDR3aa: CASSFTGGETQYF; CDR3nt: TGTGCCAGCAGCTTTACAGGGGGAGAGACCCAGTACTTC
j_gene: TRBJ1-2; abundance: NA; v_gene: TRBV5-4; d_gene: TRBD1; CDR3aa: CATSRDRGLLNYGYTF; CDR3nt: TGTGCCACTTCTAGGGACAGGGGCCTCCTTAACTATGGCTACACCTTC
j_gene: TRBJ1-5; abundance: NA; v_gene: TRBV19; d_gene: NA; CDR3aa: CASSRTEGDNQPQHF; CDR3nt: TGTGCCAGTAGCAGGACAGAGGGGGACAATCAGCCCCAGCATTTT